This TCR beta chain was recovered during a study of CD4 and CD8 cells across lung adenocarcinoma regions. TCRdb redid the calling of the PCR reads with MiXCR, one entry per CDR3 protein. The table shows around 4,000 distinct CDR3 sequences, with 55% to 60% occurring only once. Germline lookup yields CDR1 MNHEY and CDR2 SVGAGI. The length of the CDR3 is 19 residues. V shed 4 bases, J shed 1 base, and the junction held 9 bases outside the gene matches. Donors had localized lung adenocarcinoma, a non-small cell lung cancer. The receptor comes from a female donor with lung adenocarcinoma. The CD4 and CD8 labels of this study may be unreliable. Source material: CD4+ T cells from the margin of a lung tumor. The chain has TRBV6-5 and TRBJ2-3, with TRBD2 identical over 15 bases. The CDR3: CASSSTGLAGGRRTDTQYF. In DNA, the CDR3 is TGTGCCAGCAGTTCCACCGGACTAGCGGGGGGGCGACGCACAGATACGCAGTATTTT.